This is a list of T cell receptor beta chains from one sample in a study of cytomegalovirus exposure and HLA in healthy donors. Profiled with immunoSEQ multiplex PCR; TCRdb holds only in-frame clones, not every one. The sample includes 150,000 to 200,000 clones, around 87% seen only once; the top ten take roughly 1.8%. The sequencing input was PBMCs. The receptors here all came from a woman between 18 and 30 years old in good health and CMV-seronegative. Each CDR3 is given with its conserved first and last residue. D genes are given only for firm matches. Only part of the rows carry a size: once, few, many, or a class if the clone is expanded.

J	size	V	D	DNA	CDR3
TRBJ2-3	once	TRBV30	TRBD2	TGTGCCTGGAGTGTATTTCGGACTAGCGGTCGAGGGGGCACAGATACGCAGTATTTT	CAWSVFRTSGRGGTDTQYF
TRBJ2-7	few	TRBV6-5	-	TGTGCCAGCAGTTACTCCAGGGCCTTCGCCTACGAGCAGTACTTC	CASSYSRAFAYEQYF
TRBJ2-7	-	TRBV30	TRBD1	TGTGCCTGGAGTCCGGGACAGGGGGCCGTTTACGAGCAGTACTTC	CAWSPGQGAVYEQYF
TRBJ1-1	once	TRBV6-5	TRBD1	TGTGCCAGCAGCACTCTCAGACAGGGTTCAACTGAAGCTTTCTTT	CASSTLRQGSTEAFF
TRBJ2-7	once	TRBV27	TRBD1	TGTGCCAGCAGGCGGACAGGGGTAGTGGTCTACGAGCAGTACTTC	CASRRTGVVVYEQYF
TRBJ2-1	-	TRBV5-1	TRBD1	TGCGCCAGCAGCACGGACAGGGGGTCTTACAATGAGCAGTTCTTC	CASSTDRGSYNEQFF
TRBJ2-6	once	TRBV27	TRBD2	TGTGCCAGCACCTGGGGGGGAGCTGGGGCCAACGTCCTGACTTTC	CASTWGGAGANVLTF
TRBJ2-1	-	TRBV7-9	-	TGTGCCAGCAGAGGGGCTTACAATGAGCAGTTCTTC	CASRGAYNEQFF
TRBJ1-4	-	TRBV7-2	-	TGTGCCAGCATCAAAGCCCTGGCAGGGGAGACCCTAACTAATGAAAAACTGTTTTTT	CASIKALAGETLTNEKLFF
TRBJ2-1	-	TRBV5-1	TRBD2	TGCGCCAGCAGCTTGGGTACTAGCGGAATCAATGAGCAGTTCTTC	CASSLGTSGINEQFF
TRBJ2-5	-	TRBV28	TRBD1	TGTGCCAGCACCCCCGCCGGGACAGGGGGCAAGAAGACCCAGTACTTC	CASTPAGTGGKKTQYF
TRBJ2-7	-	TRBV2	TRBD2	TGTGCCTCCCGGGGGGGCTACGAGCAGTACTTC	CASRGGYEQYF
TRBJ2-6	-	TRBV6-5	TRBD1	TGTGCCAGCAGGGCGACAGGGGCTGGGGCCAACGTCCTGACTTTC	CASRATGAGANVLTF
TRBJ2-4	-	TRBV4-1	TRBD2	TGCGCCAGCAGCCAAGGGGCAGGGGGGGCGGGGGGGTTGCTAGCCAAAAACATTCAGTACTTC	CASSQGAGGAGGLLAKNIQYF
TRBJ2-7	-	TRBV28	TRBD2	TGTGCCAGCAGTTTTCAAGCGGCGGGGGGGCCCTCGACCTCCTACGAGCAGTACTTC	CASSFQAAGGPSTSYEQYF
TRBJ1-2	once	TRBV29-1	TRBD1	TGCAGCGTTCGAACCGGGACAGGGTCAAACTATGGCTACACCTTC	CSVRTGTGSNYGYTF